A single sample is the source of the 23 T cell receptor beta chains below, sequenced in a study of blood T cell repertoires in COVID-19. Sequenced by immunoSEQ multiplex PCR; TCRdb stores in-frame clones only, minus some. The repertoire holds approximately 100,000 clones, with 80% to 90% as singletons. The sequencing input was peripheral blood. These receptors were taken from a human donor in a cohort sampled during active COVID-19.

The CDR3 loop is CASSKPGTAATNEKLFF. The CDR3 DNA sequence: TGTGCCAGTAGTAAACCCGGGACAGCAGCAACTAATGAAAAACTGTTTTTT. The chain links TRBV19 to TRBJ1-4, with 7 positions matching TRBD1. The V gene end was trimmed by 4 bases and the J gene end by 0 bases; junction bases not matched to a gene: 8. The CDR3 consists of 17 residues. CDR1 is LNHDA and CDR2 is SQIVND in the germline V gene (reference sequence).

The V call is TRBV4-3, the J call TRBJ1-2; 7 nucleotides match TRBD1. This CDR3 has 15 amino acids. From germline, CDR1 is LGHNA and CDR2 YSLEER. V shed 0 bases and J 7 bases; nucleotides not matched to a gene: 8. The CDR3 nucleotides are TGCGCCAGCAGCCAAGATTTAGGGGGCTTTGGTGGCTACACCTTC. Its translation: CASSQDLGGFGGYTF.

The chain is built from TRBV6-5 and TRBJ2-7, with 9 bases identical to TRBD2. Germline-derived CDR1 and CDR2 are MNHEY and SVGAGI. V lost 6 bases to trimming and J lost 1 base; unmatched junction nucleotides: 4. The CDR3 runs to 14 residues. Here the CDR3 reads CASSRGGVSYEQYF. DNA of the CDR3: TGTGCCAGCAGCCGCGGGGGGGTATCCTACGAGCAGTACTTC.

The chain uses TRBV19 and TRBJ2-5; D may be TRBD1 (5 bases). The better agreement between TRBJ2-7 and the DNA end casts doubt on the J call. From germline, CDR1 is LNHDA and CDR2 SQIVND (reference sequence). CDR3 length: 16 amino acids. This CDR3 reads CASSRSLSPAGYEQYF. Written as DNA, the CDR3 is TGTGCCAGTAGCCGGAGTCTCTCTCCTGCAGGGTACGAGCAGTACTTC.

There are a few counts of this clone. The chain couples TRBV5-4 to TRBJ1-1; 10 bases are a match to TRBD1. V dropped 5 bases and J dropped 8; count of bases not matched to a gene: 9. The V gene's germline CDR1 is SGHNT and CDR2 YYREEE (reference sequence). There are 14 residues in the CDR3. The CDR3 spells CASSLGGQGSEAFF. The CDR3 DNA reads as TGTGCCAGCAGTCTGGGGGGACAGGGGTCAGAAGCTTTCTTT.

This sequence joins TRBV7-2 and TRBJ2-2; 10 nucleotides match TRBD2. Germline trimming cut 5 bases from V and 2 bases from J; bases unmatched to any gene: 8. The V gene's germline CDR1 is SGHTA and CDR2 FQGNSA. This CDR3 contains 17 residues. In DNA form, the CDR3 reads TGTGCCAGCAGCATAGGACTAGCGGCATCCAACACCGGGGAGCTGTTTTTT. Amino acids: CASSIGLAASNTGELFF.

At least ten counts were recorded for this clone. Within the sample, other DNA sequences also encode this same CDR3. The chain employs TRBV14 and TRBJ2-7; weak D call: TRBD2 (6 bases). V shed 1 base and J shed 2 bases, with 12 bases lying between them. This CDR3 is 15 amino acids long. The germline V gene encodes CDR1 SGHDN and CDR2 FVKESK. The CDR3 DNA is TGTGCCAGCAGCCAAGGACTCGCGGGGCCCTACGAGCAGTACTTC. It is translated as CASSQGLAGPYEQYF.

This clone has a handful of counts. The V gene is TRBV3-1 (or the pseudogene TRBV3-2), the J gene TRBJ2-1; D is uncertain. The germline V and J ends were trimmed by 0 bases and 8 bases, with 11 bases remaining between them. There are 14 residues in the CDR3. Germline V gene data show CDR1 as LGHDT and CDR2 as YNNKEL (reference sequence). CDR3 coding DNA: TGTGCCAGCAGCCAAGACCTAATTGCGCATGAGCAGTTCTTC. It yields the protein CASSQDLIAHEQFF.

The chain is built from TRBV19 and TRBJ1-5; weak D call: TRBD1 (5 bases). Germline V CDR1 and CDR2: LNHDA, SQIVND (reference sequence). This CDR3 contains 16 residues. V was pared by 4 bases and J by 1 base, with 14 bases between. CDR3 sequence: CASSTKREGSNQPQHF. CDR3 DNA sequence: TGTGCCAGTAGTACAAAGAGGGAGGGGAGCAATCAGCCCCAGCATTTT.

The chain couples TRBV4-1 to TRBJ2-7, with D hard to call. Per germline, CDR1 MGHRA and CDR2 YSYEKL. The ends were cut back, 0 bases at V and 3 bases at J, with 12 bases in the middle. CDR3 size: 15 residues. The DNA for the CDR3 is TGCGCCAGCAGCCAAGATGGTCCAGGTAACTACGAGCAGTACTTC. Amino acid sequence: CASSQDGPGNYEQYF.

The chain links TRBV5-1 to TRBJ1-3; D remains unclear. The germline V gene has CDR1 SGHRS and CDR2 YFSETQ. The CDR3 is made up of 15 amino acids. Between the trimmed V and J ends, which lost 7 bases and 10 bases, there was a span of 24 bases. CDR3 amino acids: CASLTRSGVCFTIYF. The CDR3 nucleotides read TGCGCCAGCCTAACAAGGAGCGGGGTGTGTTTTACCATATATTTT.

The count of this clone is one. This chain joins TRBV6-5 and TRBJ2-7; D is unclear. The CDR3 sequence is 11 residues long. Trimming pared 8 bases from V and 3 bases from J, leaving 8 bases between. Germline V CDR1 and CDR2: MNHEY, SVGAGI. The DNA of the CDR3 is TGTGCCAGCTGGGCGCACTACGAGCAGTACTTC. This sequence encodes CASWAHYEQYF.

This clone was counted at least ten times. The chain links TRBV6-5 to TRBJ2-7; D unresolved. V was clipped by 1 base and J by 3 bases, with 13 bases between them. The length of the CDR3 is 15 residues. In germline, CDR1 is MNHEY, CDR2 SVGAGI. The CDR3 sequence: CASSYLADRIYEQYF. For the CDR3, the DNA is TGTGCCAGCAGTTACTTGGCGGATCGCATCTACGAGCAGTACTTC.

The V gene is TRBV6-5, the J gene TRBJ1-3; a possible D gene is TRBD1 (5 bases). V was pared by 6 bases and J by 4 bases, with 10 bases between. CDR1 and CDR2 (germline): MNHEY, SVGAGI. The CDR3 is 13 amino acids. CDR3 residues: CASRNRQGNTIYF. Here the CDR3 DNA reads TGTGCCAGCAGGAACAGACAGGGAAACACCATATATTTT.

This clone has just a few counts. The CDR3 nucleotides read TGTGCCAGCAGCTTAAGGGACAGGGGAAATTCACCCCTCCACTTT. Residues: CASSLRDRGNSPLHF. The chain couples TRBV7-8 to TRBJ1-6; 10 bases line up with TRBD1. CDR1 SGHVS and CDR2 FQNEAQ come from the germline V gene. The length of the CDR3 is 15 residues. The J segment lost 7 bases and the V segment lost 2 bases, leaving 2 bases of the junction unmatched.

This clone has a handful of counts. The chain uses TRBV30 and TRBJ1-6, with 7 nucleotides matching TRBD1. The CDR3 runs 16 residues. With 3 bases clipped from V and 6 bases from J, the junction kept 11 bases outside the gene matches. Germline loops: CDR1 GTSNPN, CDR2 SVGIG (reference sequence). CDR3 sequence reads: CAWRGVRQGINSPLHF. DNA for the CDR3: TGTGCCTGGAGAGGAGTTAGACAGGGTATTAATTCACCCCTCCACTTT.

The chain carries TRBV14 and TRBJ2-1; 7 bases agree with TRBD2. The CDR3 has 16 amino acids. Looked up from germline, CDR1 is SGHDN and CDR2 is FVKESK. V shed 4 bases, J shed 2 bases, and the junction held 8 bases outside the gene matches. The CDR3 is CASSPSRGTTYNEQFF. CDR3 sequence (DNA): TGTGCCAGCAGCCCCTCAAGAGGGACTACCTACAATGAGCAGTTCTTC.

This sequence joins TRBV9 and TRBJ2-3; D remains ambiguous. CDR1 and CDR2 (germline): SGDLS, YYNGEE. Trimming took off 2 bases at V and 4 bases at J, with 8 bases between the two ends. The CDR3 consists of 13 residues. As DNA, the CDR3 is TGTGCCAGCAGCGTCTCGGTCGCAGATACGCAGTATTTT. Translation: CASSVSVADTQYF. Drawing the rest from reference TRBV9 and TRBJ2-3, the complete variable domain is DSGVTQTPKHLITATGQRVTLRCSPRSGDLSVYWYQQSLDQGLQFLIQYYNGEERAKGNILERFSAQQFPDLHSELNLSSLELGDSALYFCASSVSVADTQYFGPGTRLTVL.

Only one count was recorded for this clone. The V call is TRBV14, the J call TRBJ2-5; 9 positions agree with TRBD2. This CDR3 is built from 18 residues. V lost 0 bases and J lost 6; bases outside the gene matches: 14. The V gene's germline CDR1 is SGHDN and CDR2 FVKESK. The CDR3 here is CASSQERLRRGGFKTQYF. The CDR3, as DNA: TGTGCCAGCAGCCAAGAGCGACTGCGGCGGGGGGGCTTTAAGACCCAGTACTTC.

This clone was observed a single time. The chain is built from TRBV11-3 and TRBJ1-6, with TRBD1 identical over 7 bases. Germline CDR1 and CDR2: SGHNT and YENEEA. After removal of 5 bases from V and 4 bases from J, the junction contained 2 bases not matched to a gene. The CDR3 consists of 14 residues. The DNA of the CDR3 is TGTGCCAGCAGCCAACAGGGGTATAATTCACCCCTCCACTTT. Protein: CASSQQGYNSPLHF. The variable domain in full, completed from reference TRBV11-3 and TRBJ1-6, reads EAGVVQSPRYKIIEKKQPVAFWCNPISGHNTLYWYLQNLGQGPELLIRYENEEAVDDSQLPKDRFSAERLKGVDSTLKIQPAELGDSAVYLCASSQQGYNSPLHFGNGTRLTVT.

The chain joins TRBV6-6 to TRBJ2-7; TRBD1 matches 7 bases. From germline, CDR1 is MNHNY and CDR2 SVGAGI (reference sequence). The V and J ends lost 7 bases and 5 bases, in that order; junction bases with no gene match: 8. The CDR3 has 13 amino acids. CDR3 amino acids: CASISSTGDEQYF. The CDR3 nucleotides are TGTGCCAGCATTTCCTCCACAGGGGACGAGCAGTACTTC.

The CDR3 DNA is TGTGCCAGTAGTATCGGACAGGGATGGCGAGAGACCCAGTACTTC. This translates into CASSIGQGWRETQYF. V usage is TRBV19 and J usage is TRBJ2-5, with TRBD1 matching 8 bases. The V and J ends lost 3 bases and 4 bases, in that order; junction bases with no gene match: 7. The CDR3 consists of 15 residues. CDR1 is LNHDA, CDR2 SQIVND, per germline (reference sequence).

The chain employs TRBV3-1 (or the pseudogene TRBV3-2) and TRBJ2-1; 14 nucleotides agree with TRBD2. Germline V gene data show CDR1 as LGHDT and CDR2 as YNNKEL (reference sequence). The trim removed 3 bases at V and 13 bases at J, leaving 8 bases unmatched. The CDR3 has 15 amino acids. CDR3 sequence (DNA): TGTGCCAGCAGCCAGGGGACTAGCGGGAGTTTCCATCAGTTCTTC. It yields the protein CASSQGTSGSFHQFF.